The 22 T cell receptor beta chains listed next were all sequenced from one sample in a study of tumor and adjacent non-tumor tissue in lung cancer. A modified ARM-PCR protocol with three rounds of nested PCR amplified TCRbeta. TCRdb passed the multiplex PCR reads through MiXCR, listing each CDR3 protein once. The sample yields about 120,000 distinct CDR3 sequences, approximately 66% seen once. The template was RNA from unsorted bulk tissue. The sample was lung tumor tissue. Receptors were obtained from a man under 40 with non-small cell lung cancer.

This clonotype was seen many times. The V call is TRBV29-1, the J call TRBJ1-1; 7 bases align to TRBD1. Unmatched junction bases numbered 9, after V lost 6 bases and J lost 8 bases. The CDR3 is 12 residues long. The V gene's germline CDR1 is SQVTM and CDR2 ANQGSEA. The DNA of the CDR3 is TGCAGCGTGCTAACAGGGGACGGGGAAGCTTTCTTT. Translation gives CSVLTGDGEAFF.

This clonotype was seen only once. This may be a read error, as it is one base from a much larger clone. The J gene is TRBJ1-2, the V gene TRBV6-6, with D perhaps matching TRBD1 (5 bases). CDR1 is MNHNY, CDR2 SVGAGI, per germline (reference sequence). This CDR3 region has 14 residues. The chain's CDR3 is CASTPPRADYDYTF. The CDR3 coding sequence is TGTGCCAGCACCCCCCCCAGGGCGGACTATGACTACACCTTC.

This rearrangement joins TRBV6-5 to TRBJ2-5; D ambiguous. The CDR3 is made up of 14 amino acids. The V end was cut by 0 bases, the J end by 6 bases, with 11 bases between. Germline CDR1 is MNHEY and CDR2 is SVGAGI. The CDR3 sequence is CASSYSPLQKTQYF. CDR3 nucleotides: TGTGCCAGCAGTTACTCTCCTTTACAAAAGACCCAGTACTTC.

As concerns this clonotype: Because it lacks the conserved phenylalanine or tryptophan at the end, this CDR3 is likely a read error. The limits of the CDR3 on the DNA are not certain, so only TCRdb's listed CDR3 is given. CDR3 amino acids: CSVEDGGGWYEHFH. The genes are TRBV29-1 and TRBJ2-1; TRBD1, as called in the table, went unchecked against the DNA. The CDR3 comprises 14 residues, both ends counted. Germline V CDR1 and CDR2: SQVTM, ANQGSEA.

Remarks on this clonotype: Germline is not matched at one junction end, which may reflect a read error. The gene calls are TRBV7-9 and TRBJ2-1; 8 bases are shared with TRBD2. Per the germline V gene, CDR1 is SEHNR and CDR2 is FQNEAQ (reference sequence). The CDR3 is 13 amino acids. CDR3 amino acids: CTSSVHGRAFKIF. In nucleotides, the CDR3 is TGTACCAGCAGCGTACACGGGAGGGCCTTTAAGATCTTC.

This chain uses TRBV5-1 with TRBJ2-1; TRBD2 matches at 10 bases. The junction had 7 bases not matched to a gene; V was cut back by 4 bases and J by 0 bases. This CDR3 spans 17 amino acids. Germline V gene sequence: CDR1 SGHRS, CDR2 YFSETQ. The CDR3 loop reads CASSPTSGPSSYNEQFF. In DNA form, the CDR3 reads TGCGCCAGCAGCCCGACTAGCGGGCCATCCTCCTACAATGAGCAGTTCTTC.

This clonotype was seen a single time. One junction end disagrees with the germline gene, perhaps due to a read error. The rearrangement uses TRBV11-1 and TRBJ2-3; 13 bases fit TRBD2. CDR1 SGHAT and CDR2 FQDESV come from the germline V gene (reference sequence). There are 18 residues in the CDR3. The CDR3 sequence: CASSDPGTSGDHTDMQYF. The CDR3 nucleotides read TGTGCCAGCAGCGATCCCGGGACTAGCGGGGATCACACAGATATGCAGTATTTT.

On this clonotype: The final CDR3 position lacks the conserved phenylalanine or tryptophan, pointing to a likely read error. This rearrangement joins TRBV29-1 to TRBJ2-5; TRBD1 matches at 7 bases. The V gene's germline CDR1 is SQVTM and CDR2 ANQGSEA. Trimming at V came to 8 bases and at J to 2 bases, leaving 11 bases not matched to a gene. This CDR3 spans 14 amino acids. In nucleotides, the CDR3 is TGCAGCACCACCAGGGGGAATAGGCAAGAGACCCAGTACATC. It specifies CSTTRGNRQETQYI.

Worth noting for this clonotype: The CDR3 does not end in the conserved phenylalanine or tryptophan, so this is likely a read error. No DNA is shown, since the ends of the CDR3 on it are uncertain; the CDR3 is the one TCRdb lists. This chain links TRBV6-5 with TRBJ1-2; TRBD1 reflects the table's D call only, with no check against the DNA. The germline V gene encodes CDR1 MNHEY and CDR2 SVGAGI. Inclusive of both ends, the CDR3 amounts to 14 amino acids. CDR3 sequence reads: CASSYSGTNYGYIS.

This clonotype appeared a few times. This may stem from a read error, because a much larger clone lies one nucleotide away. CDR3 nucleotides: TGTGACAGCACCGCGACAGGGAACAATGAGCAGTTCTTC. Amino acids: CDSTATGNNEQFF. V usage is TRBV6-5 and J usage is TRBJ2-1, with 7 bases lining up with TRBD1. CDR3 length: 13 residues. The germline V gene encodes CDR1 MNHEY and CDR2 SVGAGI.

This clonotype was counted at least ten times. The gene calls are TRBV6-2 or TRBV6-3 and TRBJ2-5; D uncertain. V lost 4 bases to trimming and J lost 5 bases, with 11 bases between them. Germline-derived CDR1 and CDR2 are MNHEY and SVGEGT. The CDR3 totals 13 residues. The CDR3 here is CASSFVLRETQYF. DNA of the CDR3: TGTGCCAGCAGTTTTGTCCTCCGGGAGACCCAGTACTTC.

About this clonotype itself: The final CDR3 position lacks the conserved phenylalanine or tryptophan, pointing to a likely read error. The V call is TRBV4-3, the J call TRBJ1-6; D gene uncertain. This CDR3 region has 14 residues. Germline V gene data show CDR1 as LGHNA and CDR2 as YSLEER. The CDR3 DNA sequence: TGCGTCAGCAGCCAAGAGTATAGGAATTCACCCCTCCACTTA. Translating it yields CVSSQEYRNSPLHL.

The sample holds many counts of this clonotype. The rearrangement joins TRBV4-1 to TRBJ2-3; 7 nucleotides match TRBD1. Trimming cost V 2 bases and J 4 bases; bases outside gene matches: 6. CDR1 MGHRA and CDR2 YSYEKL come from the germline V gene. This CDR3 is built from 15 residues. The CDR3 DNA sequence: TGCGCCAGCAGCCAAACGTTTACAGGGGCAGATACGCAGTATTTT. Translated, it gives CASSQTFTGADTQYF.

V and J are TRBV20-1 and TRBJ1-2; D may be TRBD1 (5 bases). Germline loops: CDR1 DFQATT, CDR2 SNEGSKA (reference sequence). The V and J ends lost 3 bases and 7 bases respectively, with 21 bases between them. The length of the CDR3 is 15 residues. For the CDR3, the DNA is TGCAGTGCTAGCGATCGGGGCGCAGCACCCTGTGGCTACACCTTC. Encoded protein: CSASDRGAAPCGYTF.

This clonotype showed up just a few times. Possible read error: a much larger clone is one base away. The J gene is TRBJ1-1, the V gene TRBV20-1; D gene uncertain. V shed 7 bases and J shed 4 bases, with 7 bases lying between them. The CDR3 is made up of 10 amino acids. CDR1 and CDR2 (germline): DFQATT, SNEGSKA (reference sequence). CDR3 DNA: TGCAGTGTCATGGTCACTGAAGCTTTCTTT. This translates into CSVMVTEAFF.

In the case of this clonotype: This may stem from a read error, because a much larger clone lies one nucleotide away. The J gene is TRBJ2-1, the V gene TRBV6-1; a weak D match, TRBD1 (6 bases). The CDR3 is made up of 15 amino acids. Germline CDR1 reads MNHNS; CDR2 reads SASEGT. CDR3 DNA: TGTGCCAGCAGTGAACAGCCAGGGGAATACAGTGAGCAGTTCTTC. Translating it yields CASSEQPGEYSEQFF.

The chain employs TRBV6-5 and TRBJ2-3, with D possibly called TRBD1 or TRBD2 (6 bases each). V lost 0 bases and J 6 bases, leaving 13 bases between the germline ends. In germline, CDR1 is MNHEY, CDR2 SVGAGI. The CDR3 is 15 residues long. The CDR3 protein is CASSYSGGLEDTQYF. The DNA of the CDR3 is TGTGCCAGCAGTTACTCGGGGGGCCTTGAGGATACGCAGTATTTT.

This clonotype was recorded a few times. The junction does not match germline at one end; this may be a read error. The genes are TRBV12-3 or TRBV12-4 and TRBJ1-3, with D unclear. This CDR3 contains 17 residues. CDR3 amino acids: CASSPFPQAVSGNTIYF. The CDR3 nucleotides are TGTGCTAGCAGTCCCTTCCCGCAGGCTGTCTCTGGAAACACCATATATTTT.

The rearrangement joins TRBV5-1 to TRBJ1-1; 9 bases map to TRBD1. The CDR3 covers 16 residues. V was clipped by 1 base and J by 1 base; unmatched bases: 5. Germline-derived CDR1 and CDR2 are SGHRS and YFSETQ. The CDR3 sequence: CASSLQTGGPNTEAFF. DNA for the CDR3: TGCGCCAGCAGCTTGCAGACAGGGGGGCCGAACACTGAAGCTTTCTTT. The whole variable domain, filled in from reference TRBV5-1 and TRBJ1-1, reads KAGVTQTPRYLIKTRGQQVTLSCSPISGHRSVSWYQQTPGQGLQFLFEYFSETQRNKGNFPGRFSGRQFSNSRSEMNVSTLELGDSALYLCASSLQTGGPNTEAFFGQGTRLTVV.

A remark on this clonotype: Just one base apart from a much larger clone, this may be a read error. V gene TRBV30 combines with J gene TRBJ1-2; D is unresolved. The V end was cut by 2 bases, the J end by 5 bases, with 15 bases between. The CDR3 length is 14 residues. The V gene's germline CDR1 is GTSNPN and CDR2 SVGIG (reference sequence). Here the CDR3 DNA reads TGTGCCTGGAGTAACGTGCAGTACCGGTATGGCTACACCTTC. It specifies CAWSNVQYRYGYTF.

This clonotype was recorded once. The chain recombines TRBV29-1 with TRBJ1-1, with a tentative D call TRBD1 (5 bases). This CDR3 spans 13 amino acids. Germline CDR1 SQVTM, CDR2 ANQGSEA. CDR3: CIVLTGINTEAFF. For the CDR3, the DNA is TGCATCGTCCTCACAGGAATTAACACTGAAGCTTTCTTT.

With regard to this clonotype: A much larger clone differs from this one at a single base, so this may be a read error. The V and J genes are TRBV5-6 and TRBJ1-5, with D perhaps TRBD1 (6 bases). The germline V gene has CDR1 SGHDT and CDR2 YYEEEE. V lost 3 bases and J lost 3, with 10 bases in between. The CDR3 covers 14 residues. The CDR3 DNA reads TGTGCCAGCAGCTGGAGGGGGGACAATCAGCCCCAGCATTTT. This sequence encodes CASSWRGDNQPQHF.